This entry features one T cell receptor (beta chain) sequence. Trimming stripped 4 bases from V and 1 base from J, with 15 bases between. The CDR3 runs to 16 residues. Germline loops: CDR1 MNHEY, CDR2 SVGEGT. Original analysis: Cell counts per sample came from amplifying reference gene primers. Sequencing used immunoSEQ multiplex PCR; TCRdb keeps in-frame clones, though not all of them. For V, J and clone size, that table is used; D and trimming come from the DNA. Altogether about 150,000 clones are present, roughly 90% being singletons, with the ten largest covering around 4%. This sample was included in a study of blood T cell repertoires in COVID-19. Study overall: Some COVID-19 samples were acute and others convalescent; all came from the United States, Italy and Spain. T cells, B-cell-depleted T cells, or PBMCs provided the cDNA or gDNA that served as material.

What was sequenced was peripheral blood. This TCR derives from a woman aged 55-69 years with active or convalescent COVID-19. The chain carries TRBV6-2 or TRBV6-3 and TRBJ2-3, with a weak D call TRBD2 (7 bases). CDR3 DNA sequence: TGTGCCAGCAGTTCCTTTGGGGGGGCCGGCACAGATACGCAGTATTTT. Protein sequence: CASSSFGGAGTDTQYF.